Each of the 15 T cell receptor beta chains below was sequenced from the same sample in a study of blood T cell repertoires in COVID-19 (dated by TCRdb to 2020 to 2022). The library came from the immunoSEQ multiplex PCR assay. TCRdb mirrors the immuneACCESS table, restricted to in-frame sequences. Some clones are absent from its copies; in checked studies, under half trace to an unresolved V gene, and the reason for the others is unknown. This sample comprises over 200,000 clones, about 86% of them detected only once. 3% to 3.5% of the sample rests with the top ten. Sequencing was carried out using PBMCs or T cells enriched from blood (not recorded which). The receptors stem from a woman in her 50s in a cohort exposed to, infected with or recovered from COVID-19 (not recorded which).

V is TRBV7-2 and J is TRBJ2-5; D gene unclear. This CDR3 is 13 amino acids long. Germline CDR1 SGHTA, CDR2 FQGNSA. The ends were cut back, 1 base at V and 5 bases at J, with 8 bases in the middle. In DNA, the CDR3 is TGTGCCAGCAGCTTAGGTGCAGCGGAGACCCAGTACTTC. Translated, it gives CASSLGAAETQYF.

The chain carries TRBV18 and TRBJ2-4, with a tentative D call TRBD1 (6 bases). This CDR3 spans 16 amino acids. Looked up from germline, CDR1 is KGHSH and CDR2 is LQKENI. Trimming took 6 bases from V and 4 from J, leaving 19 bases between them. DNA of the CDR3: TGTGCCAGCTCCCCCCGGACAGACACCCAAAAAAACATTCAGTACTTC. This gives the protein CASSPRTDTQKNIQYF.

The chain's CDR3 is CASSQVSGIGQYF. The DNA of the CDR3 is TGCGCCAGCAGCCAAGTCTCGGGTATCGGCCAGTACTTC. The rearrangement joins TRBV4-1 to TRBJ2-5; D remains ambiguous. The CDR3 runs 13 residues. V was clipped by 1 base and J by 10 bases, with 13 bases between them. CDR1 and CDR2 from the germline V gene are MGHRA and YSYEKL.

The CDR3 bases are TGTGCCAGCAGCTTGAATTCAGATGAAGCTTTCTTT. It translates to CASSLNSDEAFF. This chain joins TRBV5-4 and TRBJ1-1; D gene uncertain. Trimming shortened V by 1 base and J by 7 bases, and 8 bases separated the two germline ends. Looked up from germline, CDR1 is SGHNT and CDR2 is YYREEE (reference sequence). The CDR3 has 12 residues.

The chain links TRBV28 to TRBJ1-2; TRBD1 is a possible D gene (6 bases). The germline V gene encodes CDR1 MDHEN and CDR2 SYDVKM. The CDR3 totals 15 residues. Trimming left V 5 bases short and J 2 bases short, with 15 bases between. CDR3 sequence (DNA): TGTGCCAGCAGTGGGATCTCAACAGGGAACTATGGCTACACCTTC. It codes for CASSGISTGNYGYTF.

V is TRBV4-2 and J is TRBJ2-7, with 11 bases identical to TRBD2. The CDR3 extends over 16 amino acids. Germline CDR1 reads LGHNA; CDR2 reads YNFKEQ. Trimming removed 0 bases from V and 6 bases from J; junction bases left unmatched: 7. The CDR3 DNA follows: TGTGCCAGCAGCCAAGAGACTAGCGGGACCCTAGCCGAGCAGTACTTC. This codes for CASSQETSGTLAEQYF.

The chain links TRBV10-3 to TRBJ1-6; possibly TRBD1 for D (6 bases). The CDR3 contains 14 residues. The germline gives CDR1 ENHRY, CDR2 SYGVKD. V was clipped by 4 bases and J by 7 bases, with 11 bases between them. The CDR3 reads CAISGTGQNSPLHF. The CDR3 DNA reads as TGTGCCATCAGTGGAACAGGGCAAAATTCACCCCTCCACTTT.

The V gene is TRBV11-2, the J gene TRBJ2-3, with D tentatively TRBD2 (5 bases). The CDR3 has 14 residues. Germline V gene sequence: CDR1 SGHAT, CDR2 FQNNGV. Trimming pared 5 bases from V and 2 bases from J, leaving 11 bases between. The CDR3 coding sequence is TGTGCCAGCAGCCCCCTCGGGGACACAGATACGCAGTATTTT. This codes for CASSPLGDTDTQYF.

This clone was detected a few times. This sequence joins TRBV20-1 and TRBJ2-1, with D maybe TRBD2 (5 bases). CDR3 length: 13 residues. CDR1 is DFQATT, CDR2 SNEGSKA, per germline (reference sequence). Trimming left V 3 bases short and J 6 bases short, with 12 bases between. CDR3: CSASSSGGNEQFF. Here the CDR3 DNA reads TGCAGTGCTAGTTCGAGCGGTGGCAATGAGCAGTTCTTC.

CDR3 sequence: CASSEATYEQYF. DNA of the CDR3: TGTGCCAGCAGTGAAGCCACCTACGAGCAGTACTTC. This chain joins TRBV2 and TRBJ2-7; no definite D call. Trimming pared 0 bases from V and 2 bases from J, leaving 2 bases between. Germline CDR1 reads SNHLY; CDR2 reads FYNNEI. The CDR3 spans 12 residues.

This rearrangement joins TRBV27 to TRBJ2-2; D remains unclear. V lost 6 bases and J lost 0, with 5 bases in between. Germline V gene sequence: CDR1 MNHEY, CDR2 SMNVEV (reference sequence). The CDR3 is 13 amino acids. CDR3: CASSLTNTGELFF. CDR3 bases: TGTGCCAGCAGCCTTACGAACACCGGGGAGCTGTTTTTT.

This chain connects TRBV4-1 to TRBJ1-2, with a tentative D call TRBD1 (5 bases). Germline V gene data show CDR1 as MGHRA and CDR2 as YSYEKL. With 1 base removed from V and 7 bases from J, the gap between germline ends came to 19 bases. The CDR3 contains 16 residues. CDR3 in amino acids: CASSQVVTYRRVGYTF. The CDR3 coding sequence is TGCGCCAGCAGCCAAGTTGTTACGTACAGGCGAGTTGGCTACACCTTC.

CDR3 region: CASSRDGNSYEQYF. The CDR3 DNA reads as TGTGCCAGCAGTAGAGACGGGAACTCCTACGAGCAGTACTTC. The chain combines TRBV27 with TRBJ2-7; tentatively, D is TRBD2 (5 bases). The CDR3 has 14 residues. CDR1 is MNHEY and CDR2 is SMNVEV in the germline V gene (reference sequence). V lost 5 bases, J lost 0 bases, and 11 bases lay in between.

The CDR3, as DNA: TGTGCCAGCACTCCTCGGGGGGAGGGGGTCAATGAGCAGTTCTTC. Translating it yields CASTPRGEGVNEQFF. The chain is built from TRBV6-5 and TRBJ2-1, with D tentatively TRBD2 (7 bases). The V gene's germline CDR1 is MNHEY and CDR2 SVGAGI. The CDR3 spans 15 residues. V lost 7 bases, J lost 6 bases, and 19 bases lay in between.

Notes on this clone: One end of the junction varies from germline; a read error may be responsible. This sequence joins TRBV5-8 and TRBJ1-2; D is ambiguous. The CDR3 is 14 amino acids. Germline V gene lookup returns CDR1 SGHTS and CDR2 YDEGEE. In DNA form, the CDR3 reads TGTGCCAGCACCTTGCCTATAACCTCATATGGCTACACCTTC. Its protein is CASTLPITSYGYTF.